This TCR beta chain was sequenced during a study of T cell changes during pregnancy in multiple sclerosis. The CDR3 sequence is 15 residues long. Germline values: CDR1 MNHNY, CDR2 SVGAGI (reference sequence). The J segment lost 7 bases and the V segment lost 7 bases, leaving 13 bases of the junction unmatched. The assay was immunoSEQ multiplex PCR, and TCRdb's table has in-frame clones only and misses some. This sample has around 50,000 clones; around 90% occur once, and the top ten carry 0.61%. The specimen was CD4+ T cells from peripheral blood mononuclear cells, collected after pregnancy. This chain links TRBV6-6 with TRBJ2-1; 7 nucleotides align to TRBD1. This TCR derives from a female donor in good health, enrolled as a control in a pregnancy study. The CDR3 protein is CASNLQGREWNEQFF. The CDR3 DNA sequence: TGTGCCAGCAACCTACAGGGGAGAGAGTGGAATGAGCAGTTCTTC.